The clone carrying this TCR beta chain occurred a few times. Its antigen is not known. Each patient experienced a relapse that followed autologous stem cell transplantation, and brentuximab vedotin exposure varied. Classifying best responses yielded complete response, partial response or progressive disease. Germline CDR1 and CDR2: SGHRS and YFSETQ. Trimming pared 4 bases from V and 3 bases from J, leaving 20 bases between. The CDR3 spans 17 residues. The data were obtained in a study of PD-1 blockade in classical Hodgkin lymphoma. Using immunoSEQ multiplex PCR, the repertoire was profiled, and TCRdb retains in-frame clones only, with some absent. Here the sample spans around 30,000 clones, about two thirds being singletons. Regarding the study as a whole: Among the patients, those starting nivolumab under 1 year after ASCT were excluded. Newly diagnosed patients reportedly had lower baseline TCR diversity than healthy donors. In CD4+ cells, TCR diversity went up significantly by C4D1, but in CD8+ cells it did not.

The chain uses TRBV5-1 and TRBJ2-1; D possibly matches TRBD1 or TRBD2 (7 bases each). This receptor was taken from a human donor with classical Hodgkin lymphoma. Here the sequenced sample was peripheral blood mononuclear cells (PBMCs), taken before the second cycle of nivolumab. CDR3 region: CASSRGGRGPLYNEQFF. The CDR3 DNA reads TGCGCCAGCAGCAGGGGAGGGAGGGGGCCCCTCTACAATGAGCAGTTCTTC.